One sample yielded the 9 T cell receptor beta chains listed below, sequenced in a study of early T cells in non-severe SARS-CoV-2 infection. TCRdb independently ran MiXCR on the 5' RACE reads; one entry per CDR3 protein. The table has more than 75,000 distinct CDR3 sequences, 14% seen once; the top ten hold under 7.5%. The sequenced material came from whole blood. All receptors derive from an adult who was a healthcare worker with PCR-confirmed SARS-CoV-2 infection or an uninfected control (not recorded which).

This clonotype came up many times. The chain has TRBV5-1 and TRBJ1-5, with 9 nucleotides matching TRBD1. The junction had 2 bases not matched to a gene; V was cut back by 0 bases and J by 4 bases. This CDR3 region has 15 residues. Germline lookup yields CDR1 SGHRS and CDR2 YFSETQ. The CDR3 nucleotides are TGCGCCAGCAGCTTGGGACAGGGGGGGAATCAGCCCCAGCATTTT. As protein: CASSLGQGGNQPQHF.

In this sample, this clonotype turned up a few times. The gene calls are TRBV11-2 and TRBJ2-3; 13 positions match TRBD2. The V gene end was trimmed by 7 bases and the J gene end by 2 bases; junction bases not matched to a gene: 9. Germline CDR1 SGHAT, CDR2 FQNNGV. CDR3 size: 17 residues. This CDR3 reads CASIQRTSGGFTDTQYF. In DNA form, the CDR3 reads TGTGCCAGCATCCAAAGGACTAGCGGGGGCTTCACAGATACGCAGTATTTT.

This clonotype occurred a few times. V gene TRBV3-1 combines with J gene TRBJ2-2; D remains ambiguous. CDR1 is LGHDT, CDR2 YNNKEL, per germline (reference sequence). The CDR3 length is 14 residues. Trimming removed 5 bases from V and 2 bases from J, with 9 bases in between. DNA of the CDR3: TGTGCCAGCAGCAAGGCCCAAAACACCGGGGAGCTGTTTTTT. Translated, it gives CASSKAQNTGELFF.

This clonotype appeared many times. The CDR3, as DNA: TGTGCCACCCAGGCCCCCCCAGGGGGGGAAACTGAAGCTTTCTTT. It yields the protein CATQAPPGGETEAFF. This chain connects TRBV21-1 to TRBJ1-1; the table's D gene call, TRBD1, was not cross checked with the DNA. TRBV21-1 is a recognized pseudogene. CDR3 length equals 15 residues.

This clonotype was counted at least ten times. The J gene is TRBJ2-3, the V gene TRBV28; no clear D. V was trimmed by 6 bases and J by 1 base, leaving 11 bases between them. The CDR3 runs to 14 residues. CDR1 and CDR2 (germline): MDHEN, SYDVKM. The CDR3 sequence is CASRPRLGTDTQYF. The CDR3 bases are TGTGCCAGCAGGCCCCGACTTGGCACAGATACGCAGTATTTT.

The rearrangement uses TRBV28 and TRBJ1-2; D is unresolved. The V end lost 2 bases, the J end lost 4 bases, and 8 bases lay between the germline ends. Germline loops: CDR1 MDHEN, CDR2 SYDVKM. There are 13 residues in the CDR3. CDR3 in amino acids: CASSLRGAYGYTF. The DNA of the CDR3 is TGTGCCAGCAGTTTAAGAGGTGCCTATGGCTACACCTTC.

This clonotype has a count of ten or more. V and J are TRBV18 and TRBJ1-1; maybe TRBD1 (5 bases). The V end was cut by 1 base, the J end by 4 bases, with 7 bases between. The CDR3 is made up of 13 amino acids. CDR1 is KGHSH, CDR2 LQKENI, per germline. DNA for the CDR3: TGTGCCAGCTCACCACTGGGGGGCACTGAAGCTTTCTTT. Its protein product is CASSPLGGTEAFF.

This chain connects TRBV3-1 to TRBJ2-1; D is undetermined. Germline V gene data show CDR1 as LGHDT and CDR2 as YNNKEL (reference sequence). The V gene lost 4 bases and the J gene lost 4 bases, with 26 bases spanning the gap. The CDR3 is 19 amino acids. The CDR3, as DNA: TGTGCCAGCAGCCCCCGGTCCGGTCAGCTTTCAAGGGCTTACAATGAGCAGTTCTTC. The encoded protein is CASSPRSGQLSRAYNEQFF.

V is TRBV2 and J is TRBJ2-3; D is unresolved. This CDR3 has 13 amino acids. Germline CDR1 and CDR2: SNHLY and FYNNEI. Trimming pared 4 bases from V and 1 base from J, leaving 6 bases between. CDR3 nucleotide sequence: TGTGCCAGCAGTGGGGTGGGCACAGATACGCAGTATTTT. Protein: CASSGVGTDTQYF.